This section outlines one TCR beta chain sequence together with its context. Antigen unknown. One end of the junction does not line up with germline, which may come from a read error. Germline CDR1 reads MNHNS; CDR2 reads SASEGT. The CDR3 runs 14 residues. The template, approximately 500 ng total RNA, yielded TCR beta cDNA made with a constant-region primer. Sequencing libraries for TCR beta derived from three nested multiplex PCR rounds that used slightly modified ARM-PCR. Researchers ran the first two PCR rounds for roughly 11 cycles each with TRBV1-TRBV30 forward primers and a C-beta reverse primer. TCRdb itself ran the multiplex PCR reads through MiXCR, one entry per CDR3 protein. The profile shows some 64,000 distinct CDR3 sequences, 71% of them singletons. The record originates from a study of tumor-infiltrating lymphocytes in primary liver carcinoma. Study-wide points: Blood fell significantly below tumors in its top-250-clone fraction (p = 0.039).

Co-extracting RNA and DNA was done with about 18-33 mg of unsorted bulk tissue as input. The clonotype was recovered from a man aged 40-50 years with primary liver carcinoma and hepatitis B virus infection. Material: liver tumor tissue from sampling region 4. Noted subset: tumor region T4, right-lateral pole. This rearrangement joins TRBV6-1 to TRBJ2-7, with D perhaps assigned TRBD1 or TRBD2 (5 bases each). The CDR3 sequence: CASSEIPGTYEEYF. In nucleotides, the CDR3 is TGTGCCAGCAGTGAAATACCCGGGACCTACGAGGAGTACTTC.